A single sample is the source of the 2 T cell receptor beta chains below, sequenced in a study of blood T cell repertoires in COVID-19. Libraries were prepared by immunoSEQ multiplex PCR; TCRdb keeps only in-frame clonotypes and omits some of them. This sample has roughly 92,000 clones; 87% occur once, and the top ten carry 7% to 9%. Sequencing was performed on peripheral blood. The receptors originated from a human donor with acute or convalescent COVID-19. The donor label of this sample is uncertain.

As DNA, the CDR3 is TGTGCCAGCAGTCCCAGGGGGAACACTGAAGCTTTCTTT. This gives the protein CASSPRGNTEAFF. The rearrangement uses TRBV3-1 (or the pseudogene TRBV3-2) and TRBJ1-1, with a tentative D call TRBD1 (6 bases). The length of the CDR3 is 13 residues. The germline V gene has CDR1 LGHDT and CDR2 YNNKEL (reference sequence). The ends were cut back, 6 bases at V and 1 base at J, with 9 bases in the middle.

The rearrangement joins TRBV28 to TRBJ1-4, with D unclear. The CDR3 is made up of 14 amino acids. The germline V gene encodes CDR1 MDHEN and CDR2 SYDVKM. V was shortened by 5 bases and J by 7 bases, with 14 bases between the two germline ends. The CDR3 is CASSPPYPGEKLFF. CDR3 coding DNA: TGTGCCAGCAGTCCCCCGTACCCGGGTGAAAAACTGTTTTTT. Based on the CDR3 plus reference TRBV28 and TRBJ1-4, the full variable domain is DVKVTQSSRYLVKRTGEKVFLECVQDMDHENMFWYRQDPGLGLRLIYFSYDVKMKEKGDIPEGYSVSREKKERFSLILESASTNQTSMYLCASSPPYPGEKLFFGSGTQLSVL.